The source of this TCR beta chain is a study of identical twins. Study-wide results and caveats: Rather than following the same donors, the conclusions depended on cross-sectional statistical analysis.

This clonotype was counted between two and nine times. Its antigen is still unknown. Per germline, CDR1 LNHDA and CDR2 SQIVND (reference sequence). V shed 8 bases, J shed 2 bases, and the junction held 11 bases outside the gene matches. The length of the CDR3 is 15 residues. TCRdb reprocessed the 5' RACE reads via MiXCR and lists one record per CDR3 protein. Here the sample spans about 890,000 distinct CDR3 sequences, approximately 13% being singletons. The data also belong to a second study, concerning yellow fever vaccine responses in identical twins.

Sequences were obtained from PBMCs. This TCR was recovered from a woman younger than 30 in good health. V gene TRBV19 combines with J gene TRBJ2-7; the match to TRBD1 covers 8 bases. CDR3 nucleotide sequence: TGTGCCAGTTCGGCCGGGACAGGTCCCGCCTACGAGCAGTACTTC. Its translation is CASSAGTGPAYEQYF.